A single sample is the source of the 27 T cell receptor beta chains below, sequenced in a study of spatial heterogeneity in lung cancer. Time point reported: sample taken at primary tumor resection. Notes on the study in general: Mutation tallies in tumors tracked expanded intratumoral alpha and beta TCR counts.

MiXCR, run by TCRdb on the 5' RACE reads, gives a single entry per CDR3 protein. In the table there are around 15,000 distinct CDR3 sequences, around 6.5% of which are singletons. These receptors have no identified antigens. The starting material was lung tumor tissue, obtained at surgery. The receptors originated from a female donor with early-stage non-small cell lung cancer.

Turning to this clonotype: This beta chain is off target for a library built for alpha chains, so its abundance means little. This chain links TRBV4-2 with TRBJ2-7; D gene uncertain. Trimming cost V 0 bases and J 3 bases, with 9 bases left between them. CDR1 and CDR2 from the germline V gene are LGHNA and YNFKEQ. The CDR3 has 14 amino acids. The CDR3 here is CASSQELTVYEQYF. The CDR3 nucleotides read TGTGCCAGCAGCCAAGAATTGACCGTCTACGAGCAGTACTTC.

This clonotype was picked up many times. This beta chain is an unintended read in a library built for alpha chains; its size means little. The V call is TRBV6-5, the J call TRBJ2-7; 11 bases match TRBD1. The germline gives CDR1 MNHEY, CDR2 SVGAGI. This CDR3 has 15 residues. V dropped 5 bases and J dropped 6; count of bases not matched to a gene: 9. CDR3 sequence reads: CASSAGQGAISEQYF. CDR3 in DNA: TGTGCCAGCAGTGCCGGACAGGGGGCGATCTCCGAGCAGTACTTC.

This clonotype has ten or more counts. In a library made to pick up alpha chains, this beta chain is a stray read with a size that means little. The V gene is TRBV3-1, the J gene TRBJ1-1, with D possibly TRBD1 on 6 matching bases. Trimming shortened V by 4 bases and J by 4 bases, and 10 bases separated the two germline ends. Germline V gives CDR1 LGHDT, CDR2 YNNKEL (reference sequence). The CDR3 has 13 amino acids. The CDR3 coding sequence is TGTGCCAGCAGCCCAGGGGTTGGCACTGAAGCTTTCTTT. This codes for CASSPGVGTEAFF.

This clonotype has at least ten counts. This beta chain was picked up by a library intended for alpha chains and is off target, so its count carries little meaning. The rearrangement joins TRBV6-2 or TRBV6-3 to TRBJ1-2, with 9 bases that match TRBD1. CDR3 length equals 17 residues. J lost 0 bases, V lost 4 bases, and 9 bases had no gene match. Germline V gene data show CDR1 as MNHEY and CDR2 as SVGEGT. CDR3 sequence (DNA): TGTGCCAGCAGTTTTCTTCTGGACAGGGGATCTAACTATGGCTACACCTTC. It encodes CASSFLLDRGSNYGYTF.

This clonotype was recorded at least ten times. Being off target in a library aimed at alpha chains, this beta chain has a size of little meaning. The chain combines TRBV25-1 with TRBJ1-5; D not resolved. V was cut by 2 bases and J by 0 bases, with 5 bases left in between. The CDR3 sequence is 14 residues long. Germline V lookup: CDR1 MGHDK, CDR2 SYGVNS. In nucleotides, the CDR3 is TGTGCCAGCAGTGAAAATTATAGCAATCAGCCCCAGCATTTT. Amino acids: CASSENYSNQPQHF. Together with reference TRBV25-1 and TRBJ1-5, the CDR3 gives the full variable domain: EADIYQTPRYLVIGTGKKITLECSQTMGHDKMYWYQQDPGMELHLIHYSYGVNSTEKGDLSSESTVSRIRTEHFPLTLESARPSHTSQYLCASSENYSNQPQHFGDGTRLSIL.

This clonotype turned up a few times. Little can be read into the size of this beta chain, an off-target read in a library designed for alpha chains. V usage is TRBV3-1 and J usage is TRBJ2-1; no reliable D call. The CDR3 has 12 residues. V lost 3 bases and J 9 bases, leaving 9 bases between the germline ends. Germline CDR1 and CDR2: LGHDT and YNNKEL (reference sequence). The CDR3 here is CASSQGSGEQFF. CDR3 coding DNA: TGTGCCAGCAGCCAGGGGTCCGGTGAGCAGTTCTTC.

A word on this clonotype: As an off-target read in a library built for alpha chains, this beta chain has a frequency of little significance. This chain links TRBV20-1 with TRBJ2-5, with D perhaps matching TRBD1 (6 bases). Germline CDR1 and CDR2: DFQATT and SNEGSKA (reference sequence). The CDR3 consists of 14 residues. V lost 0 bases and J lost 5, with 13 bases in between. DNA of the CDR3: TGCAGTGCTAGAGATCTTGGGACATTGGAGACCCAGTACTTC. Amino acids: CSARDLGTLETQYF.

This clonotype was seen ten or more times. Since it is a stray read in a library aimed at alpha chains, this beta chain has a size that is not meaningful. The rearrangement links TRBV12-3 or TRBV12-4 to TRBJ2-3, with D possibly being TRBD2 (6 bases). The CDR3 runs 14 residues. V was clipped by 0 bases and J by 6 bases, with 10 bases between them. The CDR3 DNA is TGTGCCAGCAGTTTAGCGCGGGGAGGCGATACGCAGTATTTT. Its translation is CASSLARGGDTQYF.

This clonotype showed up many times. The library was designed around alpha chains, so this beta chain is a stray read whose abundance carries little weight. The V gene is TRBV10-3, the J gene TRBJ2-3; D is perhaps TRBD2 (6 bases). V was trimmed by 7 bases and J by 5 bases, leaving 7 bases between them. The CDR3 totals 11 residues. CDR1 is ENHRY and CDR2 is SYGVKD in the germline V gene. The CDR3 region is CAITGGDTQYF. For the CDR3, the DNA is TGTGCCATCACCGGGGGAGATACGCAGTATTTT.

This clonotype appeared a few times. Because the library targeted alpha chains, this beta chain is an off-target read whose size means little. The J gene is TRBJ2-7, the V gene TRBV30; 10 nucleotides agree with TRBD2. This CDR3 spans 14 amino acids. V gave up 3 bases and J gave up 1 base; unmatched junction bases: 3. Per the germline V gene, CDR1 is GTSNPN and CDR2 is SVGIG (reference sequence). The CDR3, as DNA: TGTGCCTGGAGCCTTAGCGGGGGGTCCTACGAGCAGTACTTC. Amino acid sequence: CAWSLSGGSYEQYF.

This clonotype was counted many times. In a library made to pick up alpha chains, this beta chain is a stray read with a size that means little. The rearrangement uses TRBV18 and TRBJ1-4; a possible D gene is TRBD1 (6 bases). Germline values: CDR1 KGHSH, CDR2 LQKENI. The CDR3 sequence is 18 residues long. V lost 5 bases, J lost 11 bases, and 30 bases lay in between. CDR3 bases: TGTGCCAGCTCATTCCACGGTGCTCCCTGGGGGCGTTCGAGGAAACTGTTTTTT. Translated: CASSFHGAPWGRSRKLFF.

Many counts were recorded for this clonotype. The library was built for alpha chains, so this beta chain is an off-target read and its size means little. J is TRBJ2-7 and V is TRBV12-5, with TRBD1 matching over 8 bases. The V and J ends lost 7 bases and 6 bases, in that order; junction bases with no gene match: 17. This CDR3 contains 16 residues. Germline V gene lookup returns CDR1 LGHNT and CDR2 FRNRAP. The CDR3 protein is CASAFGSGGATGEQYF. The CDR3 bases are TGTGCTAGTGCCTTCGGTTCAGGGGGCGCAACCGGCGAGCAGTACTTC.

In regard to this clonotype: Being one base from a much bigger clone, this may be a read error. In a library made to pick up alpha chains, this beta chain is a stray read with a size that means little. The chain carries TRBV18 and TRBJ1-1; D may be TRBD1 (5 bases). The CDR3 extends over 14 amino acids. From germline, CDR1 is KGHSH and CDR2 LQKENI. The CDR3 is CVSSPPQGGTEAFF. CDR3 in DNA: TGTGTCAGCTCACCACCCCAGGGAGGGACTGAAGCTTTCTTT.

This clonotype was observed a few times. This beta chain is off target for a library built for alpha chains, so its abundance means little. The chain employs TRBV30 and TRBJ1-2; possibly TRBD1 for D (5 bases). Trimming removed 4 bases from V and 6 bases from J, with 15 bases in between. This CDR3 is 13 amino acids long. Germline-derived CDR1 and CDR2 are GTSNPN and SVGIG (reference sequence). As DNA, the CDR3 is TGTGCCTGGACCATCCGGGACGGAGATGGCTACACCTTC. Its protein is CAWTIRDGDGYTF.

Ten or more counts support this clonotype. This beta chain is an off-target read within a library intended for alpha chains, so its frequency means little. The chain has TRBV7-3 and TRBJ2-2; 9 bases line up with TRBD1. The CDR3 runs to 16 residues. CDR1 and CDR2 from the germline V gene are SGHTA and FQGTGA. The junction had 8 bases not matched to a gene; V was cut back by 5 bases and J by 4 bases. The CDR3 loop reads CASSPPGTGITGELFF. Here the CDR3 DNA reads TGTGCCAGCAGCCCCCCCGGGACAGGGATCACCGGGGAGCTGTTTTTT.

Concerning this clonotype itself: This beta chain came through as a stray read in a library set up for alpha chains, and its size says little. V gene TRBV7-2 combines with J gene TRBJ2-7, with D possibly TRBD1 on 6 matching bases. The length of the CDR3 is 14 residues. The V end was cut by 2 bases, the J end by 0 bases, with 8 bases between. From germline, CDR1 is SGHTA and CDR2 FQGNSA. The CDR3 DNA is TGTGCCAGCAGCTTAACGGACAGCTCCTACGAGCAGTACTTC. This sequence encodes CASSLTDSSYEQYF.

The sample holds many counts of this clonotype. With the library built for alpha chains, this beta chain is off target and its frequency is not meaningful. V gene TRBV11-1 combines with J gene TRBJ2-7, with TRBD1 identical over 8 bases. The germline V gene has CDR1 SGHAT and CDR2 FQDESV (reference sequence). Losses at the gene ends were 7 bases for V and 4 bases for J; bases not matched to a gene: 9. The CDR3 spans 14 residues. CDR3 in amino acids: CASNQDRGDYEQYF. CDR3 bases: TGTGCCAGCAACCAAGACAGGGGCGATTACGAGCAGTACTTC.

This clonotype was observed at least ten times. The library was built for alpha chains, so this beta chain is an off-target read and its size means little. The V call is TRBV18, the J call TRBJ1-2, with D possibly matching TRBD1 (6 bases). V dropped 4 bases and J dropped 3 bases, with 9 bases sitting between them. CDR3 length equals 13 residues. Germline V gene sequence: CDR1 KGHSH, CDR2 LQKENI. CDR3 protein: CASSQQGDYGYTF. The CDR3 nucleotides are TGTGCCAGCTCACAACAGGGCGACTATGGCTACACCTTC. The full variable domain, with the rest looked up from reference TRBV18 and TRBJ1-2, is NAGVMQNPRHLVRRRGQEARLRCSPMKGHSHVYWYRQLPEEGLKFMVYLQKENIIDESGMPKERFSAEFPKEGPSILRIQQVVRGDSAAYFCASSQQGDYGYTFGSGTRLTVV.

This clonotype was observed at least ten times. Because the library targeted alpha chains, this beta chain is an off-target read whose size means little. The chain has TRBV5-1 and TRBJ2-5, with unresolved D. Germline CDR1 reads SGHRS; CDR2 reads YFSETQ. Trimming removed 4 bases at V and 2 bases at J, with 15 bases between. The CDR3 is 15 amino acids. CDR3 residues: CASSPVGSVQETQYF. The CDR3 nucleotides are TGCGCCAGCAGCCCGGTGGGTTCGGTACAAGAGACCCAGTACTTC.

This clonotype occurred once. This beta chain came through as a stray read in a library set up for alpha chains, and its size says little. The chain combines TRBV19 with TRBJ1-2; D gene ambiguous. Germline V lookup: CDR1 LNHDA, CDR2 SQIVND (reference sequence). CDR3 length: 12 amino acids. The ends were cut back, 3 bases at V and 5 bases at J, with 7 bases in the middle. As DNA, the CDR3 is TGTGCCAGTAGTATCCAGGAGTATGGCTACACCTTC. This sequence encodes CASSIQEYGYTF.

A single count supports this clonotype. A read error may explain this, as a much larger clone is one base away. For a library built for alpha chains, this beta chain is a stray read; little rests on its size. The chain recombines TRBV28 with TRBJ2-3, with D perhaps TRBD1 or TRBD2 (5 bases each). V gave up 4 bases and J gave up 2 bases, with 10 bases separating them. The CDR3 sequence is 14 residues long. CDR1 is MDHEN and CDR2 is SYDVKM in the germline V gene. CDR3 loop: CASSSGRATDTQYF. Written as DNA, the CDR3 is TGTGCCAGCAGTTCGGGACGGGCCACAGATACGCAGTATTTT. Filled out from reference TRBV28 and TRBJ2-3, the complete variable domain reads DVKVTQSSRYLVKRTGEKVFLECVQDMDHENMFWYRQDPGLGLRLIYFSYDVKMKEKGDIPEGYSVSREKKERFSLILESASTNQTSMYLCASSSGRATDTQYFGPGTRLTVL.

By share, this clonotype counts as medium-sized. The library was designed around alpha chains, so this beta chain is a stray read whose abundance carries little weight. The chain is built from TRBV7-2 and TRBJ1-4; the match to TRBD1 covers 9 bases. From germline, CDR1 is SGHTA and CDR2 FQGNSA. This CDR3 contains 15 residues. After removal of 7 bases from V and 8 bases from J, the junction contained 11 bases not matched to a gene. CDR3 sequence: CASTPGGQGAEKLFF. The CDR3 nucleotides are TGTGCCAGCACCCCGGGGGGACAGGGAGCGGAAAAACTGTTTTTT.

At least ten counts were recorded for this clonotype. This beta chain is an unintended read in a library built for alpha chains; its size means little. The J gene is TRBJ2-5, the V gene TRBV11-2, with 12 bases matching TRBD2. CDR1 is SGHAT, CDR2 FQNNGV, per germline. This CDR3 is built from 15 residues. Losses at the gene ends were 3 bases for V and 4 bases for J; bases not matched to a gene: 3. The CDR3 region has the DNA TGTGCCAGCAGCTTTACTAGCGGGGGGAGAGAGACCCAGTACTTC. Translating it yields CASSFTSGGRETQYF.

This clonotype has a count of ten or more. Being off target in a library aimed at alpha chains, this beta chain has a size of little meaning. CDR3 DNA: TGCAGTGCAGGCCAGGGGGCGCGGAACATATATTTT. Amino acid sequence: CSAGQGARNIYF. The chain combines TRBV20-1 with TRBJ1-3; 8 bases are shared with TRBD1. Germline-derived CDR1 and CDR2 are DFQATT and SNEGSKA (reference sequence). The ends lost 6 bases at V and 12 bases at J; junction bases unmatched: 10. This CDR3 has 12 residues.

This clonotype was counted many times. Since the library was made to target alpha chains, this beta chain is a stray read and its abundance is not meaningful. The rearrangement links TRBV6-5 to TRBJ1-2; 8 bases match TRBD1. The CDR3 loop spans 15 amino acids. The germline CDR1 and CDR2 sequences are MNHEY and SVGAGI. Unmatched junction bases numbered 6, after V lost 5 bases and J lost 1 base. CDR3 sequence (DNA): TGTGCCAGCAGTGGACAGGGAGGGGGTAACTATGGCTACACCTTC. This translates into CASSGQGGGNYGYTF.

This clonotype was detected ten times or more. With the library built for alpha chains, this beta chain is off target and its frequency is not meaningful. The chain is built from TRBV7-3 and TRBJ2-1; 11 positions agree with TRBD2. The CDR3 loop spans 14 amino acids. J gave up 7 bases and V 4 bases, and 3 bases lay outside the gene matches. The germline V gene has CDR1 SGHTA and CDR2 FQGTGA. CDR3 protein: CASSSSGGWNEQFF. Here the CDR3 DNA reads TGTGCCAGCAGCTCTAGCGGGGGGTGGAATGAGCAGTTCTTC. The full variable domain, in which reference TRBV7-3 and TRBJ2-1 provide the parts outside the CDR3, is GAGVSQTPSNKVTEKGKYVELRCDPISGHTALYWYRQSLGQGPEFLIYFQGTGAADDSGLPNDRFFAVRPEGSVSTLKIQRTERGDSAVYLCASSSSGGWNEQFFGPGTRLTVL.

This clonotype was recorded at least ten times. Because this beta chain is a stray read in a library intended to capture alpha chains, its abundance should not be given much weight. The chain links TRBV29-1 to TRBJ1-1, with 10 bases identical to TRBD1. The germline V gene has CDR1 SQVTM and CDR2 ANQGSEA. The length of the CDR3 is 14 residues. After removal of 3 bases from V and 4 bases from J, the junction contained 5 bases not matched to a gene. CDR3 loop: CSVEQGQGSTEAFF. CDR3 sequence (DNA): TGCAGCGTTGAGCAGGGACAGGGGAGCACTGAAGCTTTCTTT.